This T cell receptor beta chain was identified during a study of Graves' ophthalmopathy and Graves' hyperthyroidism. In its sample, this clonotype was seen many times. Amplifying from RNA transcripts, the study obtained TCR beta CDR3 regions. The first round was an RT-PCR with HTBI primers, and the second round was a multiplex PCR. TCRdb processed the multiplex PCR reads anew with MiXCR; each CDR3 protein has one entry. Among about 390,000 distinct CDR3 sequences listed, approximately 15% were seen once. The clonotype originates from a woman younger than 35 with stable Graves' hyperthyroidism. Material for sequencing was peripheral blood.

CDR3 in amino acids: CASSQDLTGQETQYF. Written as DNA, the CDR3 is TGTGCCAGCAGCCAAGATTTGACAGGCCAAGAGACCCAGTACTTC. This chain uses TRBV14 with TRBJ2-5; possible D gene TRBD1, 6 bases. V shed 0 bases and J shed 1 base, with 9 bases lying between them. Germline V CDR1 and CDR2: SGHDN, FVKESK. The CDR3 is 15 amino acids.